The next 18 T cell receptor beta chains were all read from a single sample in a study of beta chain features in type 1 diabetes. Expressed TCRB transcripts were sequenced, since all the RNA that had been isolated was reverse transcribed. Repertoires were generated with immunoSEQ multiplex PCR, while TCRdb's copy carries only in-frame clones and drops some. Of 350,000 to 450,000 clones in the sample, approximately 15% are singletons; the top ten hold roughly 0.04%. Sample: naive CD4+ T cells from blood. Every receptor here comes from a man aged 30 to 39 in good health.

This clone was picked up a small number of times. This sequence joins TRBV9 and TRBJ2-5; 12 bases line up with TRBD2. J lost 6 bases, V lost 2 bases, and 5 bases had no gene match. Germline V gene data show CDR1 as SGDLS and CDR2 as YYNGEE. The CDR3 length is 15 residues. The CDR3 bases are TGTGCCAGCAGCGTTCTAGCGGGGGGGCCGCAGACCCAGTACTTC. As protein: CASSVLAGGPQTQYF.

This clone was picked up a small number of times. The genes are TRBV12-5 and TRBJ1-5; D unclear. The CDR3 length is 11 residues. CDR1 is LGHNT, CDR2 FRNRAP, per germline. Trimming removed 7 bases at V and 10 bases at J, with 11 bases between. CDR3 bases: TGTGCTAGTGCTACTATGTTTCCCCAGCATTTT. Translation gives CASATMFPQHF. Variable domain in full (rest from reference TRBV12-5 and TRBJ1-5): DARVTQTPRHKVTEMGQEVTMRCQPILGHNTVFWYRQTMMQGLELLAYFRNRAPLDDSGMPKDRFSAEMPDATLATLKIQPSEPRDSAVYFCASATMFPQHFGDGTRLSIL.

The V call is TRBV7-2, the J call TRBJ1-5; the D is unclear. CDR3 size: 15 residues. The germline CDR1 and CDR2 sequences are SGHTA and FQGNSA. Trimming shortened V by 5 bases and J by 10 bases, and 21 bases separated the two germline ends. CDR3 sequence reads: CASSPTHGWSIPQHF. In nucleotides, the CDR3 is TGTGCCAGCAGCCCAACACATGGGTGGTCGATCCCCCAGCATTTT.

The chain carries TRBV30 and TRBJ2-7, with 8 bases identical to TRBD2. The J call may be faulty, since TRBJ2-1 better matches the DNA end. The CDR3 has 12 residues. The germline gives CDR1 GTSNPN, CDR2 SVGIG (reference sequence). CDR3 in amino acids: CAWSASGNEQFF. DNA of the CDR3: TGTGCCTGGAGTGCTAGCGGGAATGAGCAGTTCTTC.

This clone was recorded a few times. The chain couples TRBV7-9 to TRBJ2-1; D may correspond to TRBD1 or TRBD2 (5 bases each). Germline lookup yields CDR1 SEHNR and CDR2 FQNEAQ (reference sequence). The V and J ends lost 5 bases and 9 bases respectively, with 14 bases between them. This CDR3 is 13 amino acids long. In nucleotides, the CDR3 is TGTGCCAGCAGCCTAACGAGGGACCCTGAGCAGTTCTTC. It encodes CASSLTRDPEQFF.

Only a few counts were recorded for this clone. CDR3 in amino acids: CACPAGNNEQFF. CDR3 bases: TGTGCCTGTCCAGCGGGGAATAATGAGCAGTTCTTC. This chain connects TRBV30 to TRBJ2-1; 7 nucleotides align to TRBD2. The germline V gene has CDR1 GTSNPN and CDR2 SVGIG (reference sequence). J lost 7 bases, V lost 6 bases, and 6 bases had no gene match. The CDR3 covers 12 residues. The full variable domain, with the rest looked up from reference TRBV30 and TRBJ2-1, is SQTIHQWPATLVQPVGSPLSLECTVEGTSNPNLYWYRQAAGRGLQLLFYSVGIGQISSEVPQNLSASRPQDRQFILSSKKLLLSDSGFYLCACPAGNNEQFFGPGTRLTVL.

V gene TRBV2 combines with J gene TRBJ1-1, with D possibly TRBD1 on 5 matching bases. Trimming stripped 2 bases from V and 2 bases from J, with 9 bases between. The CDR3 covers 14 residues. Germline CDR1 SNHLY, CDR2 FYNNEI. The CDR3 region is CASSEQGPNTEAFF. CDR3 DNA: TGTGCCAGCAGTGAACAGGGTCCAAACACTGAAGCTTTCTTT.

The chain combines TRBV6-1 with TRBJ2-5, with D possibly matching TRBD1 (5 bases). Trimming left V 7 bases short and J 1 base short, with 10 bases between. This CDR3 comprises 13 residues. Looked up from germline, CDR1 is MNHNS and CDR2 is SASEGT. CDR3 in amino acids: CASTPGIQETQYF. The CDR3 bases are TGTGCCAGCACACCAGGGATCCAAGAGACCCAGTACTTC.

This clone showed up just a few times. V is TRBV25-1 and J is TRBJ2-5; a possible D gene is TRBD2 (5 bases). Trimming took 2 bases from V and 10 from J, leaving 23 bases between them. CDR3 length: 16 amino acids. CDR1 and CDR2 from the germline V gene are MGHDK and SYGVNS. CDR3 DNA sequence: TGTGCCAGCAGTGAAGGCCTAGACGCGCTTCCACGGGGCCAGTACTTC. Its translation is CASSEGLDALPRGQYF.

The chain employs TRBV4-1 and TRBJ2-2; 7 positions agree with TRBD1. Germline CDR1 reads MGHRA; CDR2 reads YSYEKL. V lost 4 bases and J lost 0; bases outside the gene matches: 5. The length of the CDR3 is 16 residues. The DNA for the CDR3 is TGCGCCAGCAGCCTCTGGGACAGATCGAACACCGGGGAGCTGTTTTTT. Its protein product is CASSLWDRSNTGELFF.

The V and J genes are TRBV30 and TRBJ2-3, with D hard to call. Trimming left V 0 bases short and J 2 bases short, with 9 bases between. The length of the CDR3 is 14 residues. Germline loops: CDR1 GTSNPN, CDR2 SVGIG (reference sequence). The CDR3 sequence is CAWSVGQNTDTQYF. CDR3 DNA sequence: TGTGCCTGGAGTGTAGGGCAGAACACAGATACGCAGTATTTT.

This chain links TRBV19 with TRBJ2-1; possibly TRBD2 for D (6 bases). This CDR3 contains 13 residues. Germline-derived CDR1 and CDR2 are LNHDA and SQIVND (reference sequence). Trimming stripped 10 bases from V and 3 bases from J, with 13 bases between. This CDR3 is CATRETNYNEQFF. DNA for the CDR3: TGTGCCACGCGGGAAACCAACTACAATGAGCAGTTCTTC.

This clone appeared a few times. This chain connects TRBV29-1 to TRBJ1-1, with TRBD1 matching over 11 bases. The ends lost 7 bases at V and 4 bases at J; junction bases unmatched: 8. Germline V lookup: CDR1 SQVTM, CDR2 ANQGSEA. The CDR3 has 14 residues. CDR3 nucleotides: TGCAGCGCCCGAGGACAGGGGGCGACCACTGAAGCTTTCTTT. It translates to CSARGQGATTEAFF.

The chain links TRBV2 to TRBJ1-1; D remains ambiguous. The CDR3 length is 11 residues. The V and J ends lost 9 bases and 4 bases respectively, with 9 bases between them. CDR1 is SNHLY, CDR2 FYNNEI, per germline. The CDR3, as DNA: TGTGCCAGGGGAATCGTCACTGAAGCTTTCTTT. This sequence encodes CARGIVTEAFF.

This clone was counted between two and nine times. CDR3 loop: CASNPGNYGYTF. CDR3 sequence (DNA): TGTGCCAGCAATCCGGGGAACTATGGCTACACCTTC. The chain recombines TRBV2 with TRBJ1-2; no clear D. This CDR3 has 12 residues. The germline V gene encodes CDR1 SNHLY and CDR2 FYNNEI. Trimming took 7 bases from V and 2 from J, leaving 8 bases between them.

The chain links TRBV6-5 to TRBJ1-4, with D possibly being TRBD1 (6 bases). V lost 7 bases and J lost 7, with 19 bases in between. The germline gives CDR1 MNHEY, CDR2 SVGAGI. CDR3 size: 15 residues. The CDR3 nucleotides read TGTGCCAGCACCCGAGATCCGGGGGCGGGTGAAAAACTGTTTTTT. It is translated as CASTRDPGAGEKLFF.

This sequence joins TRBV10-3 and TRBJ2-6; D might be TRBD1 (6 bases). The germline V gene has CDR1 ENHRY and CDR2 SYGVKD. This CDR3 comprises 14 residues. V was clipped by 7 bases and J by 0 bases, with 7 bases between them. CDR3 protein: CAITGVSGANVLTF. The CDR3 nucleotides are TGTGCCATCACAGGGGTCTCTGGGGCCAACGTCCTGACTTTC.

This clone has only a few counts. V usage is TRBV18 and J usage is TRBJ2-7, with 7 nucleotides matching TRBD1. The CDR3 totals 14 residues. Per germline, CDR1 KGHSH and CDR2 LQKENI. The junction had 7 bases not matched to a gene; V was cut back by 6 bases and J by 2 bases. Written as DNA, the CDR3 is TGTGCCAGCTCCCAAAGCGGACAGGCCTACGAGCAGTACGTC. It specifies CASSQSGQAYEQYV.